This record looks at one T cell receptor (beta chain) sequence and its context. Its antigen has not been determined. Base qualities are missing; no much larger clone stands one base away. The CDR3 regions of human TCRbeta chains were subjected to immunosequencing. Processing in the source paper ran as follows. TCRs in the repertoires were compared against a reference library of SARS-CoV-2-specific TCRs that had been generated with the MIRA antigen-specificity platform. Breadth meant the fraction of unique TCRs that were SARS-CoV-2-associated, whereas depth meant the fraction of total T cells that were SARS-CoV-2-associated. Using the MIRA data, each spike-specific TCR was mapped to the spike region that the TCR reacts to and placed in a CD4 or CD8 class. Log10-transformed breadth and depth values were compared by one-way ANOVA with Sidak's multiple comparisons tests. Drawn from immuneACCESS, this table holds only the in-frame rearrangements with V and J called that TCRdb kept. Clones are partly lost; checked studies trace under half to an unresolved V gene and leave the rest unexplained. V, J and clone size are taken as reported in that table, and D and trimming were inferred from the DNA itself. For this sample there are approximately 140,000 clones; more than 80% appear just once. Roughly 3.1% of the sample lies in the top ten.

According to the study, the label for this sample's time point signals: about 28 days (+/-7) after the second vaccine dose. AZD1222 recipients given second doses at about 4 weeks or at about 12 weeks were pooled, since spike-specific TCR depth and breadth were not found to differ between the two schedules. The vaccinee samples were drawn from two UK trials, COV001 and COV002, one of which was a single-blind randomized controlled phase 2/3 trial testing AZD1222 (ChAdOx1 nCoV-19) in healthy adults. Trial participant PBMC samples were collected at day 0 and day 28 after the second dose for TCRbeta chain sequencing. This sample was taken from a study of T cell responses to AZD1222 COVID-19 vaccine (dated by TCRdb to the early 2020s). In the study overall: TCR sequencing was performed for some 250 trial participants, of whom some 200 were given two doses of AZD1222 and some 25 were given two doses of MenACWY control vaccine. Trial participants were enrolled by age into 18-55, 56-69 and 70-plus year subgroups, with approximately 150, 30 and 60 TCR-sequenced participants respectively.

Overall results and qualifications from the work: In the small 56-69-year group, the increase in depth fell short of significance, most likely because of low power. Nearly half of unique spike-specific TCRs reportedly recognized epitopes outside regions mutated in the B.1.351 and B.1.1.7 variants. A significant rise in spike-specific TCR breadth and depth was observed after two AZD1222 doses relative to day 0 and relative to MenACWY recipients. Because no samples from the day 14 peak response were available, repertoires could be characterized only after the peak T cell response. Most participants were white British and females outnumbered males, and the authors suggested that clonal diversity may have been underestimated. Conclusions about previously exposed vaccinees were limited because only 5 or 6 AZD1222 recipients were SARS-CoV-2 seropositive at baseline. The vaccine-associated CD4 TCRs covered the entire spike protein, and the dominant responses fell in regions 160-218 and 743-854.

The TCR sequence derives from an adult who received the AZD1222 COVID-19 vaccine. The input for sequencing was peripheral blood, taken 28 days after the second AZD1222 dose.

The CDR3 is CAWRPDILAKNIQYF. The sequenced DNA is TGTGCCTGGAGGCCGGACATACTAGCCAAAAACATTCAGTACTTC. The chain couples TRBV30 to TRBJ2-4, with TRBD1 tentatively as D gene (5 bases match). Its CDR3 holds 15 amino acids, cysteine through phenylalanine. Kept here is only the CDR3 DNA, which spans 45 bases and is read in frame from base 1. From a lookup of the germline V gene (reference sequence), CDR1 and CDR2 are GTSNPN and SVGIG. V drops 3 bases and J drops 0 bases, leaving 12 bases in between.